Listed below are T cell receptor beta chains from one sample, sequenced in a study of T cell clonotyping in hematopoietic cell transplantation. This table comes from immunoSEQ multiplex PCR, and its TCRdb copy is limited to in-frame clones, with some not included. Among about 6,400 clones listed, under 90% were seen once. The sample here was peripheral blood mononuclear cells, taken 100 days after allogeneic stem cell transplant. The origin of the receptors is a male patient aged 40-50 years who had an allogeneic stem cell transplant from an unrelated donor, so the T cells may come from the graft donor. Some clones in this sample may be carry-over from other donors' samples. The CDR3 runs from the conserved cysteine through the conserved F or W. A D gene is named only where the DNA matches it firmly. Rows may omit the clone size; those that give it use once, few, many or a size class.

size	V	D	J	DNA	CDR3
NA	TRBV5-4	NA	TRBJ2-5	TGTGCCAGCAGCCCTACCATTAACCGGGGGCCCACCCAGTACTTC	CASSPTINRGPTQYF
NA	TRBV9	TRBD1	TRBJ1-1	TGTGCCAGCAGCCCGGGACAGGTCCCGGACACTGAAGCTTTCTTT	CASSPGQVPDTEAFF
NA	TRBV28	NA	TRBJ1-6	TGTGCCAGCAGTTACCCGGGACGGATGAATTCACCCCTCCACTTT	CASSYPGRMNSPLHF
NA	TRBV6-5	NA	TRBJ2-2	TGTGCCAGCAGACACAGGGTATTGAACACCGGGGAGCTGTTTTTT	CASRHRVLNTGELFF
once	TRBV28	NA	TRBJ1-1	TGTGCCAGCAGACTTGGCTCCACTGAAGCTTTCTTT	CASRLGSTEAFF
NA	TRBV6-1	TRBD1	TRBJ2-5	TGTGCCAGCCGGGACAGGGGGCGCGGATTGGAGACCCAGTACTTC	CASRDRGRGLETQYF
NA	TRBV2	NA	TRBJ1-2	TGTGCCAGCAGTGAACCATATCGGAACACCTTC	CASSEPYRNTF
NA	TRBV29-1	NA	TRBJ2-1	TGCAGCGTTGAAGATCCGGGTACGAGCTCCTACAATGAGCAGTTCTTC	CSVEDPGTSSYNEQFF
NA	TRBV10-3	TRBD1	TRBJ1-1	TGTGCCTCCCGGACCGGGACAGGGGATCCTGAAGCTTTCTTT	CASRTGTGDPEAFF
NA	TRBV30	NA	TRBJ2-3	TGTGCCTGGAGTCGGGGGTCCACAGATACGCAGTATTTT	CAWSRGSTDTQYF